One and the same sample provided the 20 T cell receptor beta chains below, sequenced in a study of blood T cell repertoires in COVID-19. Produced via immunoSEQ multiplex PCR; TCRdb's table is partial and in-frame only. The sample has around 80,000 clones; about nine tenths are singletons. Sequencing used peripheral blood. The receptor source for this set is a human donor in a cohort sampled during active COVID-19.

The J gene is TRBJ1-4, the V gene TRBV28; 9 bases map to TRBD1. V lost 5 bases, J lost 8 bases, and 12 bases stayed unmatched. Per germline, CDR1 MDHEN and CDR2 SYDVKM. The CDR3 is made up of 16 amino acids. The CDR3 spells CASSPPGQGVGEKLFF. The CDR3 nucleotides are TGTGCCAGCAGTCCACCGGGACAGGGCGTCGGGGAAAAACTGTTTTTT.

This rearrangement joins TRBV14 to TRBJ2-3; D unclear. V gave up 6 bases and J gave up 0 bases, with 16 bases separating them. The germline V gene has CDR1 SGHDN and CDR2 FVKESK. The CDR3 has 16 amino acids. CDR3 coding DNA: TGTGCCAGCAGTCCCAGGCGCCAGACCAGCACAGATACGCAGTATTTT. Residues: CASSPRRQTSTDTQYF.

The chain joins TRBV11-1 to TRBJ2-1; 7 nucleotides agree with TRBD1. Trimming at V came to 4 bases and at J to 0 bases, leaving 3 bases not matched to a gene. Germline V lookup: CDR1 SGHAT, CDR2 FQDESV (reference sequence). This CDR3 spans 15 amino acids. CDR3 residues: CASSSRGSSYNEQFF. DNA for the CDR3: TGTGCCAGCAGCTCCAGGGGGAGCTCCTACAATGAGCAGTTCTTC.

The chain recombines TRBV6-5 with TRBJ1-1, with 7 bases lining up with TRBD1. The CDR3 loop spans 14 amino acids. J was trimmed by 3 bases and V by 7 bases; bases with no gene match: 8. Germline CDR1 MNHEY, CDR2 SVGAGI. CDR3 DNA: TGTGCCAGCACCCCCTTCAGGGGGTACACTGAAGCTTTCTTT. Amino acids: CASTPFRGYTEAFF.

The chain combines TRBV27 with TRBJ2-7, with a weak D call TRBD2 (5 bases). V dropped 6 bases and J dropped 3 bases, with 12 bases sitting between them. The CDR3 loop spans 13 amino acids. CDR1 and CDR2 (germline): MNHEY, SMNVEV (reference sequence). CDR3 sequence: CASSRGLNYEQYF. CDR3 DNA: TGTGCCAGCAGCCGCGGACTGAACTACGAGCAGTACTTC.

V and J are TRBV11-3 and TRBJ1-4; D is unclear. With 5 bases removed from V and 8 bases from J, the gap between germline ends came to 12 bases. CDR1 is SGHNT and CDR2 is YENEEA in the germline V gene. The CDR3 totals 13 residues. The CDR3 loop is CASSITTGEKLFF. The CDR3 bases are TGTGCCAGCAGCATCACGACGGGAGAAAAACTGTTTTTT. The whole variable domain, remainder taken from reference TRBV11-3 and TRBJ1-4, is EAGVVQSPRYKIIEKKQPVAFWCNPISGHNTLYWYLQNLGQGPELLIRYENEEAVDDSQLPKDRFSAERLKGVDSTLKIQPAELGDSAVYLCASSITTGEKLFFGSGTQLSVL.

This chain uses TRBV2 with TRBJ2-1; 7 nucleotides match TRBD2. Germline CDR1 SNHLY, CDR2 FYNNEI. V trimming: 1 base; J trimming: 7 bases; junction bases outside the gene matches: 10. The length of the CDR3 is 16 residues. CDR3 loop: CASSEGHERGKNEQFF. In nucleotides, the CDR3 is TGTGCCAGCAGTGAAGGGCATGAGCGGGGAAAAAATGAGCAGTTCTTC.

This sequence joins TRBV5-4 and TRBJ2-7; the D gene is possibly TRBD1 (6 bases). V shed 1 base and J shed 1 base, with 9 bases lying between them. The V gene's germline CDR1 is SGHNT and CDR2 YYREEE (reference sequence). This CDR3 contains 14 residues. CDR3 coding DNA: TGTGCCAGCAGCTTGACCAGGGGATCCTACGAGCAGTACTTC. This gives the protein CASSLTRGSYEQYF.

The CDR3 reads CASSERGGATEAFF. CDR3 nucleotide sequence: TGTGCCAGCAGTGAAAGGGGGGGAGCCACTGAAGCTTTCTTT. The chain combines TRBV6-4 with TRBJ1-1; D might be TRBD1 (6 bases). CDR3 size: 14 residues. V was pared by 3 bases and J by 4 bases, with 12 bases between. In germline, CDR1 is MRHNA, CDR2 SNTAGT.

This rearrangement joins TRBV29-1 to TRBJ2-7, with a weak D call TRBD1 (6 bases). Trimming cost V 5 bases and J 0 bases, with 17 bases left between them. Germline V gene sequence: CDR1 SQVTM, CDR2 ANQGSEA. CDR3 size: 15 residues. CDR3 coding DNA: TGCAGCGTTCGTCAGGGGCCCTCTTACTCCTACGAGCAGTACTTC. It yields the protein CSVRQGPSYSYEQYF.

The V call is TRBV6-5, the J call TRBJ1-1; D remains unclear. This CDR3 spans 13 amino acids. Trimming took 10 bases from V and 4 from J, leaving 16 bases between them. Germline values: CDR1 MNHEY, CDR2 SVGAGI. DNA for the CDR3: TGTGCCATCGCCGGGGTTCGAGGCACTGAAGCTTTCTTT. It encodes CAIAGVRGTEAFF.

The CDR3 coding sequence is TGTGCCAGCAGCCAAGGGGCAAGGTTGTACGAGCAGTACTTC. Translation: CASSQGARLYEQYF. This chain connects TRBV14 to TRBJ2-7; D ambiguous. Trimming pared 1 base from V and 4 bases from J, leaving 11 bases between. The CDR3 spans 14 residues. Germline V lookup: CDR1 SGHDN, CDR2 FVKESK.

This clone was counted between two and nine times. The rearrangement uses TRBV4-1 and TRBJ2-1, with TRBD1 matching 9 bases. CDR3 length: 17 amino acids. With 2 bases clipped from V and 1 base from J, the junction kept 6 bases outside the gene matches. Germline V gene sequence: CDR1 MGHRA, CDR2 YSYEKL. The CDR3 region has the DNA TGCGCCAGCAGCCAACCTAACAGGGGGCCTTCCTACAATGAGCAGTTCTTC. This gives the protein CASSQPNRGPSYNEQFF.

This clone has just a few counts. The genes are TRBV10-3 and TRBJ2-1; D possibly corresponds to TRBD2 (5 bases). Looked up from germline, CDR1 is ENHRY and CDR2 is SYGVKD. This CDR3 comprises 11 residues. Trimming removed 10 bases at V and 7 bases at J, with 11 bases between. As DNA, the CDR3 is TGTGCCACCGCGGGCTTAAATGAGCAGTTCTTC. Translating it yields CATAGLNEQFF.

This clone was detected a few times. The chain has TRBV7-2 and TRBJ2-2; the D gene is possibly TRBD1 (5 bases). Trimming removed 5 bases from V and 6 bases from J, with 19 bases in between. The CDR3 spans 16 residues. The germline CDR1 and CDR2 sequences are SGHTA and FQGNSA. CDR3 amino acids: CASSGRQNMIPGELFF. The CDR3, as DNA: TGTGCCAGCAGCGGGCGACAGAATATGATCCCCGGGGAGCTGTTTTTT.

The J gene is TRBJ2-3, the V gene TRBV9; possible D gene TRBD2, 6 bases. Looked up from germline, CDR1 is SGDLS and CDR2 is YYNGEE. CDR3 length equals 14 residues. V shed 0 bases and J shed 4 bases, with 9 bases lying between them. The chain's CDR3 is CASSVGSGPDTQYF. The CDR3 DNA reads TGTGCCAGCAGCGTAGGGAGCGGGCCAGATACGCAGTATTTT.

This clone was counted a few times. This specimen includes other DNA sequences encoding the same CDR3. This chain joins TRBV9 and TRBJ2-7; 9 bases map to TRBD1. The germline V gene encodes CDR1 SGDLS and CDR2 YYNGEE. The V segment lost 0 bases and the J segment 2 bases; nucleotides outside the gene matches: 0. This CDR3 comprises 14 residues. As DNA, the CDR3 is TGTGCCAGCAGCGTAGGACAGGGGGCCTACGAGCAGTACTTC. It encodes CASSVGQGAYEQYF.

Notes on this clone: The germline gene is not matched at one end of the junction; a read error may be the cause. J is TRBJ1-1 and V is TRBV19; TRBD1 is a possible D gene (5 bases). Looked up from germline, CDR1 is LNHDA and CDR2 is SQIVND (reference sequence). This CDR3 region has 12 residues. The CDR3 DNA sequence: TGTGCCAGTAGTATGAGTGGGACTGAGGCTTTCTTT. Protein: CASSMSGTEAFF.

J is TRBJ2-2 and V is TRBV11-1, with TRBD1 matching over 9 bases. V was clipped by 5 bases and J by 6 bases; unmatched bases: 10. The CDR3 is made up of 16 amino acids. CDR1 and CDR2 from the germline V gene are SGHAT and FQDESV (reference sequence). The CDR3 loop reads CASSPSPGQGPGELFF. CDR3 coding DNA: TGTGCCAGCAGCCCCTCGCCGGGACAGGGCCCCGGGGAGCTGTTTTTT.

As regards this clone: A read error may produce the germline difference seen at one junction end. V gene TRBV11-2 combines with J gene TRBJ2-7, with D unresolved. The CDR3 is 12 amino acids. Germline lookup yields CDR1 SGHAT and CDR2 FQNNGV. The CDR3, as DNA: TGTGCCAGCAGCCCTGTTGCGTCAGTGGAGAAGTTC. Its protein product is CASSPVASVEKF.